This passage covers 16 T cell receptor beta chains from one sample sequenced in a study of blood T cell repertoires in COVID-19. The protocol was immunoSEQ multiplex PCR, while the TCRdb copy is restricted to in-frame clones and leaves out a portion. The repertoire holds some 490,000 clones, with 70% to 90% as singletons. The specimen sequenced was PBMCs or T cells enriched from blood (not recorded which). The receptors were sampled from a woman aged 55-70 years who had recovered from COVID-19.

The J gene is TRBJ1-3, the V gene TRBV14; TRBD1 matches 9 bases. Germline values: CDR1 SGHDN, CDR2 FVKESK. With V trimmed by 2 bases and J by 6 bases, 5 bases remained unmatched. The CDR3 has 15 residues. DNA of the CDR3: TGTGCCAGCAGCCAAATACGGGACAGGGTAAACACCATATATTTT. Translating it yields CASSQIRDRVNTIYF. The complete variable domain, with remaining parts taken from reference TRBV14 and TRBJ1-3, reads EAGVTQFPSHSVIEKGQTVTLRCDPISGHDNLYWYRRVMGKEIKFLLHFVKESKQDESGMPNNRFLAERTGGTYSTLKVQPAELEDSGVYFCASSQIRDRVNTIYFGEGSWLTVV.

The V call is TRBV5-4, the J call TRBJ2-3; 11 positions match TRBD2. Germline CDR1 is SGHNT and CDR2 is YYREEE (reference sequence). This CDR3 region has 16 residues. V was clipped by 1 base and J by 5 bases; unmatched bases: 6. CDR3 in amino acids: CASSLRTSGSRDTQYF. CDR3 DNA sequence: TGTGCCAGCAGCTTGAGGACTAGCGGGTCTCGAGATACGCAGTATTTT.

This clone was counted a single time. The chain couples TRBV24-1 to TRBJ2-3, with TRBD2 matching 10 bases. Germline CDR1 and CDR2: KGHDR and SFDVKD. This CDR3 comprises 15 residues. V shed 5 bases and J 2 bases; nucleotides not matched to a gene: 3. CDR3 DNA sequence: TGTGCCACCAGTGGGACTAGCGGAAACACAGATACGCAGTATTTT. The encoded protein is CATSGTSGNTDTQYF.

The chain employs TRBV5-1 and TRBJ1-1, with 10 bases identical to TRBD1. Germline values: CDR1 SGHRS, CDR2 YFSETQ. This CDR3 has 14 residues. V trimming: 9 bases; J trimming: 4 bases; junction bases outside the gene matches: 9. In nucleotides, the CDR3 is TGCGCCACCAAGCCGGGGACAGGGGCCACTGAAGCTTTCTTT. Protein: CATKPGTGATEAFF.

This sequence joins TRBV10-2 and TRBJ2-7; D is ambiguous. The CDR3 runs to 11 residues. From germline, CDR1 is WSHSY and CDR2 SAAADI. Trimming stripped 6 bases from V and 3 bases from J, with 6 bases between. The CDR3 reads CASRTGYEQYF. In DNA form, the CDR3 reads TGCGCCAGCAGGACGGGCTACGAGCAGTACTTC.

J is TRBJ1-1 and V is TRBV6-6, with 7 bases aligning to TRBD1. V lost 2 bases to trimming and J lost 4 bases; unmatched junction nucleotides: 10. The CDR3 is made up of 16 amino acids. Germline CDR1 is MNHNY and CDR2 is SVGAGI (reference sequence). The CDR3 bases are TGTGCCAGCAGTTACGGGCGGCAGGGGGGCGTCACTGAAGCTTTCTTT. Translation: CASSYGRQGGVTEAFF.

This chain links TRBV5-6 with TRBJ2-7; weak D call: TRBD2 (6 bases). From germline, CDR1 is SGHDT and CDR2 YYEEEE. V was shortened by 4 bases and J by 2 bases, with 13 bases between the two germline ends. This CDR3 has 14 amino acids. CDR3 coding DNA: TGTGCCAGCAGCCGCCCGGGGGAAGCCTACGAGCAGTACGTC. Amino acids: CASSRPGEAYEQYV.

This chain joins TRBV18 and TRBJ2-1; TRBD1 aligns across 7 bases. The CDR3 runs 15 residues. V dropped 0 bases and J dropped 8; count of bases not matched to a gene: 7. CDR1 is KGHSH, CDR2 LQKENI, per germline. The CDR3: CASSPPGDRGHEQFF. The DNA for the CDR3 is TGTGCCAGCTCACCACCGGGGGACAGAGGTCATGAGCAGTTCTTC.

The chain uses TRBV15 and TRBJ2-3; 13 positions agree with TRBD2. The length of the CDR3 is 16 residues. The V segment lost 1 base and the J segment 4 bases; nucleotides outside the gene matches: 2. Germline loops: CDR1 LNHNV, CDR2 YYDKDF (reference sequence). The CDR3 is CATSRGTSGGADTQYF. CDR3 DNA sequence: TGTGCCACCAGCAGAGGGACTAGCGGGGGTGCAGATACGCAGTATTTT.

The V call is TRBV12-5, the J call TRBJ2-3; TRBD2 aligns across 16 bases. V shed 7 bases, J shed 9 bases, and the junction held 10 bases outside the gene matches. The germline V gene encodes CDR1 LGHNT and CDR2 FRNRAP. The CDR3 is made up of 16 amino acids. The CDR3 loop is CASVPTGLAGGPTQYF. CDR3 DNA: TGTGCTAGTGTCCCGACGGGACTAGCGGGGGGGCCCACGCAGTATTTT.

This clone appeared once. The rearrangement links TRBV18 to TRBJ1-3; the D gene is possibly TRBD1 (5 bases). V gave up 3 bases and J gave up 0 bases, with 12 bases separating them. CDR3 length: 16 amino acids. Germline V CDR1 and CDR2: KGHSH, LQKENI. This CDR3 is CASSPSGYNSGNTIYF. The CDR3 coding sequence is TGTGCCAGCTCACCCTCAGGGTACAACTCTGGAAACACCATATATTTT.

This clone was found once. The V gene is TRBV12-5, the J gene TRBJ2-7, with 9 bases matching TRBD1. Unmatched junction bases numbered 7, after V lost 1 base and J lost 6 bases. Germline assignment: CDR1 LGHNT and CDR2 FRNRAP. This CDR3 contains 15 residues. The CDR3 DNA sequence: TGTGCTAGTGGTTTGGGGACAGGGGTATCAGGCGAGCAGTACTTC. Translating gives CASGLGTGVSGEQYF. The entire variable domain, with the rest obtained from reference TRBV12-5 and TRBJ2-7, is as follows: DARVTQTPRHKVTEMGQEVTMRCQPILGHNTVFWYRQTMMQGLELLAYFRNRAPLDDSGMPKDRFSAEMPDATLATLKIQPSEPRDSAVYFCASGLGTGVSGEQYFGPGTRLTVT.

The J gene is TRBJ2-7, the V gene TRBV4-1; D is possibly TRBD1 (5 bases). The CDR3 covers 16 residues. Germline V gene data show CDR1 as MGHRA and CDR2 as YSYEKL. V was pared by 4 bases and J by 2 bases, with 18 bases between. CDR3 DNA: TGCGCCAGCAGCCTACCGGACGTTTGGGGCACCTACGAGCAGTACTTC. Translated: CASSLPDVWGTYEQYF.

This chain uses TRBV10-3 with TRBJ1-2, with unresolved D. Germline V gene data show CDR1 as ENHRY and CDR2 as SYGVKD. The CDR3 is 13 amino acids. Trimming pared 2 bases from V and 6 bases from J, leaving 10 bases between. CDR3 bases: TGTGCCATCAGTGAGGCCGGGGAGGATGGCTACACCTTC. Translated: CAISEAGEDGYTF.

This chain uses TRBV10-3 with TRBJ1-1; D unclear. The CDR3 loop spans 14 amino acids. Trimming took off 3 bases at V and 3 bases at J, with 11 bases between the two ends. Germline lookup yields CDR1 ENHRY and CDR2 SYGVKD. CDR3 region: CAISDTTAYTEAFF. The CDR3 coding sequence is TGTGCCATCAGTGACACCACAGCTTACACTGAAGCTTTCTTT.

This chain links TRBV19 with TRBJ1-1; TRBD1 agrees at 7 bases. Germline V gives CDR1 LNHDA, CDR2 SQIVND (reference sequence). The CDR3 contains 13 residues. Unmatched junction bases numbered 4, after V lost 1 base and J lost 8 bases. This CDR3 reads CASSIGGGLEAFF. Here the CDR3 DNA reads TGTGCCAGTAGTATAGGAGGGGGCCTCGAAGCTTTCTTT.